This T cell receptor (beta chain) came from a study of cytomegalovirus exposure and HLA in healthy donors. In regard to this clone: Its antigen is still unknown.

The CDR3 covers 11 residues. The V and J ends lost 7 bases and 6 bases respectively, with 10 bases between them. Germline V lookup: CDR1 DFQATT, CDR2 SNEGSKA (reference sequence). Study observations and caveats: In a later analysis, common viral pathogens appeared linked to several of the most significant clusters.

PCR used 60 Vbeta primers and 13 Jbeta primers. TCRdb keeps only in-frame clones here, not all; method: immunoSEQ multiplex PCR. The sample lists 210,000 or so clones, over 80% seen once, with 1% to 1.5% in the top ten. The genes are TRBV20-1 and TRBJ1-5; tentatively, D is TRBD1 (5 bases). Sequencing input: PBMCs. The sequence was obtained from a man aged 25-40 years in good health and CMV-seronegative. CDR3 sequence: CSVAGVQPQHF. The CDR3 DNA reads TGCAGTGTCGCGGGGGTTCAGCCCCAGCATTTT.